This TCR beta chain was observed in a study of blood T cell repertoires in COVID-19. Across the whole study: There were acute and convalescent COVID-19 samples, and they came from the United States, Italy and Spain. T cells, B-cell-depleted T cells, or PBMCs supplied cDNA or gDNA.

Per the original data handling: Nucleated cell counts were estimated from reference gene primer amplification. Clones were read by immunoSEQ multiplex PCR, and TCRdb kept only the in-frame ones, dropping some. V, J and clone size are taken as reported in that table, and D and trimming were inferred from the DNA itself. The table shows 59,000 or so clones, with roughly 80% occurring only once. The CDR3 runs to 16 residues. Germline values: CDR1 SNHLY, CDR2 FYNNEI. V gave up 5 bases and J gave up 0 bases, with 16 bases separating them. The specimen sequenced was peripheral blood. The rearrangement joins TRBV2 to TRBJ1-2; no reliable D call. The receptor was isolated from a human donor in a cohort sampled during active COVID-19. Written as DNA, the CDR3 is TGTGCCAGCAGTCCCCCAGGCACTTTAGCTAACTATGGCTACACCTTC. The encoded protein is CASSPPGTLANYGYTF.